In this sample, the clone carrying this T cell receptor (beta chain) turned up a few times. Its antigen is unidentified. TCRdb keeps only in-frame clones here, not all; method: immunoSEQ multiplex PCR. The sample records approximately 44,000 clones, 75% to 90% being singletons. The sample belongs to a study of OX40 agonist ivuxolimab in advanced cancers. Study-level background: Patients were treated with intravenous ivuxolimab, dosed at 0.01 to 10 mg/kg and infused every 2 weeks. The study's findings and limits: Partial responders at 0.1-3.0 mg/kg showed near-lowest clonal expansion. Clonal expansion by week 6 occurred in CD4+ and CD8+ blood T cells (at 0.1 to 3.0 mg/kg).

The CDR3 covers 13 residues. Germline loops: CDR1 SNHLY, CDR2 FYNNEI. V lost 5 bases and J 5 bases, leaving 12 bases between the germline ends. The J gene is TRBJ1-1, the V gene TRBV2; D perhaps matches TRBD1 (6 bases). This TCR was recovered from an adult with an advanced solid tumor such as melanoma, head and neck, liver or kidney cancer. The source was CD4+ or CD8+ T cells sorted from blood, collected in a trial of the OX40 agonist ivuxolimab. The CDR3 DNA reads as TGTGCCAGCAGTCAAGGGGGAGATACTGAAGCTTTCTTT. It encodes CASSQGGDTEAFF.